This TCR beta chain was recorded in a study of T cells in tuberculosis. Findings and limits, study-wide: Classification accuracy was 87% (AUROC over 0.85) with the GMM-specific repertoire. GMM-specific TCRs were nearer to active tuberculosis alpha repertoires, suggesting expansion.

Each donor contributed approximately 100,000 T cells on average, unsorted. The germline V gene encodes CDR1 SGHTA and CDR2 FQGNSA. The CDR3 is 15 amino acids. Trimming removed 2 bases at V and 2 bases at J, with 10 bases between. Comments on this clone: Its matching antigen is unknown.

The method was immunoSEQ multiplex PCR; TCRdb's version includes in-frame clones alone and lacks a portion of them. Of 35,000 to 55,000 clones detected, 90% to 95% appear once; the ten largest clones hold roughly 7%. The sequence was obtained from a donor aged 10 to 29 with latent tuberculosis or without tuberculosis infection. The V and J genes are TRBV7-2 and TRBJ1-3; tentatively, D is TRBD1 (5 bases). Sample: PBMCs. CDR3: CASSLWGDPGNTIYF. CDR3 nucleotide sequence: TGTGCCAGCAGCTTATGGGGGGACCCTGGAAACACCATATATTTT.